This T cell receptor beta chain is drawn from a study of control samples from healthy donors and cancer patients. By proportion, this clone is large. CDR3 length: 15 amino acids. The V gene lost 2 bases and the J gene lost 0 bases, with 8 bases spanning the gap. CDR1 and CDR2 (germline): SEHNR, FQNEAQ (reference sequence). Sequencing was performed with immunoSEQ multiplex PCR; in TCRdb, only in-frame clones are kept and a portion is missing. Of fewer than 3,000 clones listed, roughly 74% were seen once; the top ten hold 25% to 35%. This sequence joins TRBV7-9 and TRBJ1-5, with D perhaps matching TRBD1 (5 bases). The clonotype was recovered from a male donor with melanoma. Sample: formalin-fixed, paraffin-embedded tissue. This CDR3 is CASSLQGDSNQPQHF. The CDR3 bases are TGTGCCAGCAGCTTACAAGGGGATAGCAATCAGCCCCAGCATTTT. The full variable domain, rest sourced from reference TRBV7-9 and TRBJ1-5, is DTGVSQNPRHKITKRGQNVTFRCDPISEHNRLYWYRQTLGQGPEFLTYFQNEAQLEKSRLLSDRFSAERPKGSFSTLEIQRTEQGDSAMYLCASSLQGDSNQPQHFGDGTRLSIL.